Shown below are 13 T cell receptor beta chains from a single sample sequenced in a study of blood T cell repertoires in COVID-19. This table comes from immunoSEQ multiplex PCR, and its TCRdb copy is limited to in-frame clones, with some not included. The sample includes about 310,000 clones, 90% of them seen just once. Sequencing was performed on peripheral blood. Receptors were obtained from a woman in her twenties or thirties with COVID-19, enrolled during active disease.

Worth noting for this clone: The sample holds other DNA sequences that translate to the same CDR3. This chain connects TRBV3-1 (or the pseudogene TRBV3-2) to TRBJ1-1; the D is unclear. From germline, CDR1 is LGHDT and CDR2 YNNKEL (reference sequence). V dropped 4 bases and J dropped 1 base, with 7 bases sitting between them. The CDR3 contains 13 residues. CDR3 in DNA: TGTGCCAGCAGCCCGACGGGGAACACTGAAGCTTTCTTT. Its translation: CASSPTGNTEAFF.

V usage is TRBV11-2 and J usage is TRBJ1-2; no definite D call. Trimming left V 1 base short and J 3 bases short, with 6 bases between. CDR1 and CDR2 (germline): SGHAT, FQNNGV. This CDR3 has 13 amino acids. This chain's CDR3 is CASSLGVDYGYTF. In DNA form, the CDR3 reads TGTGCCAGCAGCTTAGGTGTAGACTATGGCTACACCTTC.

This clone was picked up a small number of times. V gene TRBV5-1 combines with J gene TRBJ1-2; D might be TRBD1 (6 bases). Germline CDR1 is SGHRS and CDR2 is YFSETQ. V was pared by 4 bases and J by 4 bases, with 14 bases between. The CDR3 extends over 14 amino acids. CDR3 loop: CASSPGQPGYGYTF. CDR3 DNA: TGCGCCAGCAGCCCCGGACAGCCTGGCTATGGCTACACCTTC. Filled out from reference TRBV5-1 and TRBJ1-2, the complete variable domain reads KAGVTQTPRYLIKTRGQQVTLSCSPISGHRSVSWYQQTPGQGLQFLFEYFSETQRNKGNFPGRFSGRQFSNSRSEMNVSTLELGDSALYLCASSPGQPGYGYTFGSGTRLTVV.

V is TRBV3-1 (or the pseudogene TRBV3-2) and J is TRBJ1-3; D gene ambiguous. Per the germline V gene, CDR1 is LGHDT and CDR2 is YNNKEL (reference sequence). The V and J ends lost 0 bases and 0 bases respectively, with 9 bases between them. The CDR3 sequence is 16 residues long. CDR3 sequence: CASSQDRGVSGNTIYF. For the CDR3, the DNA is TGTGCCAGCAGCCAAGATCGGGGAGTCTCTGGAAACACCATATATTTT.

This chain joins TRBV9 and TRBJ2-1, with D hard to call. The CDR3 is made up of 12 amino acids. Germline values: CDR1 SGDLS, CDR2 YYNGEE. V lost 4 bases and J 1 base, leaving 3 bases between the germline ends. In DNA, the CDR3 is TGTGCCAGCAGCCTTTCCTACAATGAGCAGTTCTTC. It is translated as CASSLSYNEQFF.

This chain uses TRBV15 with TRBJ2-7; TRBD2 might be the D (5 bases). In germline, CDR1 is LNHNV, CDR2 YYDKDF (reference sequence). This CDR3 is 13 amino acids long. Between the trimmed V and J ends, which lost 7 bases and 5 bases, there was a span of 15 bases. This CDR3 reads CATKSWESNEQYF. The CDR3 bases are TGTGCCACCAAGTCATGGGAGTCGAACGAGCAGTACTTC.

This rearrangement joins TRBV28 to TRBJ1-5; TRBD1 agrees at 9 bases. The germline CDR1 and CDR2 sequences are MDHEN and SYDVKM. This CDR3 comprises 15 residues. The V and J ends lost 4 bases and 6 bases, in that order; junction bases with no gene match: 7. This chain's CDR3 is CASSSQQGAGQPQHF. CDR3 in DNA: TGTGCCAGCAGTTCCCAACAGGGGGCGGGTCAGCCCCAGCATTTT.

The chain recombines TRBV30 with TRBJ2-7, with 7 bases fitting TRBD2. The CDR3 has 15 residues. The germline V gene has CDR1 GTSNPN and CDR2 SVGIG (reference sequence). J lost 1 base, V lost 1 base, and 7 bases had no gene match. This CDR3 reads CAWSGPSGLSYEQYF. CDR3 nucleotides: TGTGCCTGGAGTGGTCCTAGCGGTCTATCCTACGAGCAGTACTTC.

The rearrangement joins TRBV29-1 to TRBJ2-5; maybe TRBD1 (5 bases). This CDR3 is 11 amino acids long. Germline assignment: CDR1 SQVTM and CDR2 ANQGSEA. V lost 0 bases and J lost 7, with 6 bases in between. The CDR3 loop is CSVEDQGTQYF. The CDR3 DNA is TGCAGCGTTGAAGATCAGGGGACCCAGTACTTC. Filled out from reference TRBV29-1 and TRBJ2-5, the complete variable domain reads SAVISQKPSRDICQRGTSLTIQCQVDSQVTMMFWYRQQPGQSLTLIATANQGSEATYESGFVIDKFPISRPNLTFSTLTVSNMSPEDSSIYLCSVEDQGTQYFGPGTRLLVL.

The V and J genes are TRBV10-3 and TRBJ2-3; 10 positions agree with TRBD1. Trimming cost V 6 bases and J 5 bases; bases outside gene matches: 2. Germline CDR1 reads ENHRY; CDR2 reads SYGVKD. This CDR3 has 13 residues. CDR3 coding DNA: TGTGCCATCAGAGGACAGGGGGAAGATACGCAGTATTTT. It codes for CAIRGQGEDTQYF.

The rearrangement uses TRBV4-1 and TRBJ2-5; no definite D call. The V gene's germline CDR1 is MGHRA and CDR2 YSYEKL. This CDR3 comprises 13 residues. With 3 bases removed from V and 3 bases from J, the gap between germline ends came to 8 bases. The CDR3: CASSQFREETQYF. CDR3 in DNA: TGCGCCAGCAGCCAGTTTAGAGAAGAGACCCAGTACTTC.

The chain links TRBV3-1 (or the pseudogene TRBV3-2) to TRBJ2-1; 9 bases agree with TRBD2. This CDR3 is built from 14 residues. The germline V gene encodes CDR1 LGHDT and CDR2 YNNKEL (reference sequence). V lost 1 base and J lost 16; bases outside the gene matches: 11. The CDR3 loop reads CASSQAPTAGGPFF. The CDR3 DNA is TGTGCCAGCAGCCAAGCGCCGACAGCGGGAGGTCCATTCTTC.

This chain joins TRBV29-1 and TRBJ1-1; 9 bases fit TRBD1. The CDR3 has 15 amino acids. Germline CDR1 and CDR2: SQVTM and ANQGSEA. Germline trimming cut 6 bases from V and 5 bases from J; bases unmatched to any gene: 13. CDR3 sequence: CSVPGTGLGSTEAFF. The CDR3 DNA reads as TGCAGCGTCCCCGGGACAGGGCTTGGAAGTACTGAAGCTTTCTTT.